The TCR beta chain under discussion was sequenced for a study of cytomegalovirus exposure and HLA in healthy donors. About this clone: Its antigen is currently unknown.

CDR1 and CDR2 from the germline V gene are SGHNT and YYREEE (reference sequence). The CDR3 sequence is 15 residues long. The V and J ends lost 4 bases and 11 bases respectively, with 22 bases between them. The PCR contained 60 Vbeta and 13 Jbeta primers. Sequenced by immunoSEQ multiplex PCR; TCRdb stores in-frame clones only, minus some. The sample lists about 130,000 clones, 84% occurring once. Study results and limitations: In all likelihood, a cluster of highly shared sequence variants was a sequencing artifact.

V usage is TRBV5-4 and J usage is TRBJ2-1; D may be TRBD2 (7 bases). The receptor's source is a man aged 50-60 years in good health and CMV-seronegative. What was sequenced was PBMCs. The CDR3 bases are TGTGCCAGCAGCCCGAAGGGGGGGGGTGGGGACCAGCAGTTCTTC. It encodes CASSPKGGGGDQQFF. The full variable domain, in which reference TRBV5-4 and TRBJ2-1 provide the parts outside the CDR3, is ETGVTQSPTHLIKTRGQQVTLRCSSQSGHNTVSWYQQALGQGPQFIFQYYREEENGRGNFPPRFSGLQFPNYSSELNVNALELDDSALYLCASSPKGGGGDQQFFGPGTRLTVL.